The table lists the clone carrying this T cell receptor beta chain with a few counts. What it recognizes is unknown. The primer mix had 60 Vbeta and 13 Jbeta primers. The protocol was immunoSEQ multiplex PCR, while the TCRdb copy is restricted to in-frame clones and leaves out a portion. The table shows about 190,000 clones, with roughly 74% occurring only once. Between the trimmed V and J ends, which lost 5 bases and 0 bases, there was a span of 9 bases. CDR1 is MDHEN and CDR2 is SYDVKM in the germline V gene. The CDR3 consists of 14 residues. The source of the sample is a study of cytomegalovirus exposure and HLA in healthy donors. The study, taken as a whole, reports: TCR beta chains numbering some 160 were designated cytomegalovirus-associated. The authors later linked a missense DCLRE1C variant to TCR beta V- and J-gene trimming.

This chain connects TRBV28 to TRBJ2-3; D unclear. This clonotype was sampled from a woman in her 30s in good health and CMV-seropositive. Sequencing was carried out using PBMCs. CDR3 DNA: TGTGCCAGCAGTCATAGCTCTAGCACAGATACGCAGTATTTT. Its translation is CASSHSSSTDTQYF.